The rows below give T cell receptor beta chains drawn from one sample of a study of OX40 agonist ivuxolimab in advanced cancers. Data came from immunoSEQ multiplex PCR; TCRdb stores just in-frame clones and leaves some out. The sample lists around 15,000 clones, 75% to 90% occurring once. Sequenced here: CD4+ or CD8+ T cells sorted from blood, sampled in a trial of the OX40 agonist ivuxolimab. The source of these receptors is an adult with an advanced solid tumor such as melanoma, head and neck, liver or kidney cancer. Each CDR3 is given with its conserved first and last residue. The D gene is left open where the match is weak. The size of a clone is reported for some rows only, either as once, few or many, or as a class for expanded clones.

CDR3 DNA: TGCAGTGCTGTCGACGGGGCGCAGTACTTC
CDR3 protein: CSAVDGAQYF
D gene: -
V gene: TRBV20-1
clone size: -
J gene: TRBJ2-7

CDR3 DNA: TGCGCCAGCAGTTTAAGCCGGGACAGTGAAGCTTTCTTT
CDR3 protein: CASSLSRDSEAFF
D gene: TRBD1
V gene: TRBV5-1
clone size: -
J gene: TRBJ1-1

CDR3 DNA: TGTGCCAGCAGCTTAGATAGACCAAACTACGAGCAGTACTTC
CDR3 protein: CASSLDRPNYEQYF
D gene: -
V gene: TRBV7-8
clone size: -
J gene: TRBJ2-7

CDR3 DNA: TGTGCCAGCAGTCCCTATACCGGGACAGATACGCAGTATTTT
CDR3 protein: CASSPYTGTDTQYF
D gene: -
V gene: TRBV28
clone size: -
J gene: TRBJ2-3

CDR3 DNA: TGTGCCAGCAGCGTAGATCCGGACTCTGGAAACACCATATATTTT
CDR3 protein: CASSVDPDSGNTIYF
D gene: -
V gene: TRBV9
clone size: once
J gene: TRBJ1-3

CDR3 DNA: TGTGCCAGCAGACCGACAGGGGACTATGGCTACACCTTC
CDR3 protein: CASRPTGDYGYTF
D gene: TRBD1
V gene: TRBV2
clone size: -
J gene: TRBJ1-2

CDR3 DNA: TGTGCCAGCAGTTACAATCCAGGCGCGAACACCGGGGAGCTGTTTTTT
CDR3 protein: CASSYNPGANTGELFF
D gene: -
V gene: TRBV6-5
clone size: -
J gene: TRBJ2-2

CDR3 DNA: TGTGCCATCAGGCCGGGACTAGCGGAAACCTACGAGCAGTACTTC
CDR3 protein: CAIRPGLAETYEQYF
D gene: TRBD2
V gene: TRBV10-3
clone size: -
J gene: TRBJ2-7

CDR3 DNA: TGTGCCAGCAACGGGACGGTCTATGGCTACACCTTC
CDR3 protein: CASNGTVYGYTF
D gene: -
V gene: TRBV21-1
clone size: once
J gene: TRBJ1-2

CDR3 DNA: TGTGCCAGCTCACACGGAAGCACAGATACGCAGTATTTT
CDR3 protein: CASSHGSTDTQYF
D gene: -
V gene: TRBV18
clone size: -
J gene: TRBJ2-3

CDR3 DNA: TGTGCCAGCAGTTTGGAACCCGGGACTAGCGGGACCTTCTCCTACGAGCAGTACTTC
CDR3 protein: CASSLEPGTSGTFSYEQYF
D gene: TRBD2
V gene: TRBV27
clone size: -
J gene: TRBJ2-7

CDR3 DNA: TGTGCCAGCAGCTTGGGGACAGGGACTGAGACCCAGTACTTC
CDR3 protein: CASSLGTGTETQYF
D gene: TRBD1
V gene: TRBV7-9
clone size: -
J gene: TRBJ2-5

CDR3 DNA: TGTGCCAGCAGCCTCGGCACAGATACGCAGTATTTT
CDR3 protein: CASSLGTDTQYF
D gene: -
V gene: TRBV7-6
clone size: -
J gene: TRBJ2-3

CDR3 DNA: TGTGCCAGCAGCGTAAGGTGGGGGGAGCTGTTTTTT
CDR3 protein: CASSVRWGELFF
D gene: -
V gene: TRBV9
clone size: -
J gene: TRBJ2-2

CDR3 DNA: TGTGCCTGGAGTGTACCCTGGGGATTCACTGAAGCTTTCTTT
CDR3 protein: CAWSVPWGFTEAFF
D gene: -
V gene: TRBV30
clone size: -
J gene: TRBJ1-1

CDR3 DNA: TGTGCCAGTAGAGGACAGGCCTACAATGAGCAGTTCTTC
CDR3 protein: CASRGQAYNEQFF
D gene: TRBD1
V gene: TRBV19
clone size: once
J gene: TRBJ2-1

CDR3 DNA: TGTGCCAGCAGCTTGACTAGCGACCAGTACTTC
CDR3 protein: CASSLTSDQYF
D gene: TRBD2
V gene: TRBV7-9
clone size: -
J gene: TRBJ2-4

CDR3 DNA: TGTGCCAGCAGTCTTGACTCCTACGAGCAGTACTTC
CDR3 protein: CASSLDSYEQYF
D gene: -
V gene: TRBV6-6
clone size: -
J gene: TRBJ2-7

CDR3 DNA: TGTGCCAGCAGAGCGGGATCTAACACCGGGGAGCTGTTTTTT
CDR3 protein: CASRAGSNTGELFF
D gene: TRBD2
V gene: TRBV7-6
clone size: -
J gene: TRBJ2-2

CDR3 DNA: TGTGCCAGCGCCATTGGGGTGGGATCCTACGAGCAGTACTTC
CDR3 protein: CASAIGVGSYEQYF
D gene: -
V gene: TRBV27
clone size: -
J gene: TRBJ2-7

CDR3 DNA: TGTGCCAGCAGCTTAGAGGCAGGGGGCGGTGGTCAGCCCCAGCATTTT
CDR3 protein: CASSLEAGGGGQPQHF
D gene: TRBD1
V gene: TRBV7-8
clone size: -
J gene: TRBJ1-5

CDR3 DNA: TGTGCCAGCAGTCCTCTTATATGGGTATCCGGGGAGCTGTTTTTT
CDR3 protein: CASSPLIWVSGELFF
D gene: -
V gene: TRBV27
clone size: -
J gene: TRBJ2-2

CDR3 DNA: TGTGCCAGTAGTATAGGCTATTGGGACAGGAATAGGGAGCAGTACTTC
CDR3 protein: CASSIGYWDRNREQYF
D gene: TRBD1
V gene: TRBV19
clone size: -
J gene: TRBJ2-7

CDR3 DNA: TGTGCCAGCAGTTCAGGCTACGAGCAGTACTTC
CDR3 protein: CASSSGYEQYF
D gene: -
V gene: TRBV27
clone size: once
J gene: TRBJ2-7

CDR3 DNA: TGCGCCAGCAGCCAAGTTCGAGGAAACACCATATATTTT
CDR3 protein: CASSQVRGNTIYF
D gene: -
V gene: TRBV4-1
clone size: -
J gene: TRBJ1-3

CDR3 DNA: TGTGCCAGCAGCTTAGTAGCGGGAGTGGAGACCCAGTACTTC
CDR3 protein: CASSLVAGVETQYF
D gene: TRBD2
V gene: TRBV7-8
clone size: -
J gene: TRBJ2-5

CDR3 DNA: TGTGCCAGCTCACTGACCGGGACAGGGGGGGACTCACCCCTCCACTTT
CDR3 protein: CASSLTGTGGDSPLHF
D gene: TRBD1
V gene: TRBV18
clone size: -
J gene: TRBJ1-6

CDR3 DNA: TGTGCCAGCAGGGAGGGGGGGGTCGAGCAGTACTTC
CDR3 protein: CASREGGVEQYF
D gene: -
V gene: TRBV6-1
clone size: -
J gene: TRBJ2-7

CDR3 DNA: TGCGCCAGCAGCCCGATGGACAGCGAGTATGGCTACACCTTC
CDR3 protein: CASSPMDSEYGYTF
D gene: -
V gene: TRBV5-1
clone size: -
J gene: TRBJ1-2